The following is a T cell receptor (beta chain) sequence with its context. Its cognate antigen is unknown. This sample was included in a study of neurological immune-mediated disorders. In TCRdb, the 5' RACE reads were re-called with MiXCR into one record per CDR3 protein. The top ten hold 4.6% of the sample, which has tens of thousands of distinct CDR3 sequences, around 13% seen once. Germline V CDR1 and CDR2: SGHRS, YFSETQ. The CDR3 is 13 residues long. The ends were cut back, 6 bases at V and 0 bases at J, with 9 bases in the middle. General observations from the study: In HTLV-1-associated myelopathy, TCR clonal expansion was greatest, and in multiple sclerosis it was least, below healthy controls.

As for time point: longitudinal time-point 1 (baseline). Source material: PBMCs. The chain recombines TRBV5-1 with TRBJ1-1; unclear D gene. This TCR was recovered from a female donor with HTLV-1-associated myelopathy (HAM/TSP). CDR3 coding DNA: TGCGCCAGCAAGGAGGGTATGAACACTGAAGCTTTCTTT. This codes for CASKEGMNTEAFF.